This is a list of T cell receptor beta chains from one sample in a study of post-analysis software for immune sequencing data. Via MiXCR, TCRdb re-called the PCR reads, giving one row per CDR3 protein. This sample has approximately 260,000 distinct CDR3 sequences; 30% to 45% occur once, and the top ten carry under 5.5%. Sequencing input: blood. Every receptor here comes from a girl aged 10-17 years with multiple sclerosis. The CDR3 runs from the conserved cysteine through the conserved F or W. Each record gives: D gene, J gene, clone size, V gene, CDR3 DNA, CDR3 protein. The D gene is left open where the match is weak. Size is omitted from some rows. Given values are once, few, many or a class for expanded clones.

d_gene: TRBD1
j_gene: TRBJ1-2
abundance: .
v_gene: TRBV24-1
CDR3nt: TGTGCCACCAGTGCGGAGACAGGGCGGTTCACCTTC
CDR3aa: CATSAETGRFTF

d_gene: TRBD2
j_gene: TRBJ2-3
abundance: .
v_gene: TRBV11-2
CDR3nt: TGTGCCAGCACCCTCGGGGGGGCCCGAACAGATACGCAGTATTTT
CDR3aa: CASTLGGARTDTQYF

d_gene: .
j_gene: TRBJ2-3
abundance: .
v_gene: TRBV7-2
CDR3nt: TGTGCCAGCAGAATTTCCGGGGGGCCCCAAGATACGCAGTATTTT
CDR3aa: CASRISGGPQDTQYF

d_gene: TRBD1
j_gene: TRBJ2-7
abundance: many
v_gene: TRBV28
CDR3nt: TGTGCCAGCAGTCCACAGGGGAGAGGCTCCTACGAGCAGTACTTC
CDR3aa: CASSPQGRGSYEQYF

d_gene: TRBD1
j_gene: TRBJ2-1
abundance: few
v_gene: TRBV20-1
CDR3nt: TGCAGTGCTACCGGACAGGGGGCCGACAATGAGCAGTTCTTC
CDR3aa: CSATGQGADNEQFF

d_gene: .
j_gene: TRBJ1-1
abundance: .
v_gene: TRBV2
CDR3nt: TGTGCCAGCAGTCAGAGGGAGGGAAAAACTTTCTTT
CDR3aa: CASSQREGKTFF

d_gene: TRBD2
j_gene: TRBJ2-3
abundance: many
v_gene: TRBV11-1
CDR3nt: TGTGCCAGCAGCTTTAGGGGGCTAGCGGGATATACAGATACGCAGTATTTT
CDR3aa: CASSFRGLAGYTDTQYF

d_gene: .
j_gene: TRBJ2-4
abundance: many
v_gene: TRBV12-3/TRBV12-4
CDR3nt: TGTGCCAGCAGTTTGTTTTCTGTTTCCAAAAACATTCAGTACTTC
CDR3aa: CASSLFSVSKNIQYF

d_gene: .
j_gene: TRBJ1-2
abundance: many
v_gene: TRBV7-9
CDR3nt: TGTGCCAGCAGTATACCTAACTATGGCTACACCTTC
CDR3aa: CASSIPNYGYTF

d_gene: .
j_gene: TRBJ1-2
abundance: many
v_gene: TRBV29-1
CDR3nt: TGCAGCGTTGAAGGGCGCGGAAACTATGGCTACACCTTC
CDR3aa: CSVEGRGNYGYTF

d_gene: .
j_gene: TRBJ1-1
abundance: .
v_gene: TRBV7-8
CDR3nt: TGTGCCAGCAGCTCCCGGCGGGGGGCGAACACTGAAGCTTTCTTT
CDR3aa: CASSSRRGANTEAFF

d_gene: .
j_gene: TRBJ2-5
abundance: .
v_gene: TRBV7-2
CDR3nt: TGTGCCAGCAGCCGGACTATCTCTAGAGAGACCCAGTACTTC
CDR3aa: CASSRTISRETQYF

d_gene: TRBD2
j_gene: TRBJ2-1
abundance: .
v_gene: TRBV13
CDR3nt: TGTGCCAGCAGCCAAGGGACTAGCGGGAGGTCATTGGGCGATGAGCAGTTCTTC
CDR3aa: CASSQGTSGRSLGDEQFF

d_gene: .
j_gene: TRBJ2-1
abundance: .
v_gene: TRBV29-1
CDR3nt: TGCAGCGGGGGGGCCGACAATGAGCAGTTCTTC
CDR3aa: CSGGADNEQFF

d_gene: .
j_gene: TRBJ2-3
abundance: .
v_gene: TRBV29-1
CDR3nt: TGCAGCGTCCAGCGGGGGACAGGCACAGATACGCAGTATTTT
CDR3aa: CSVQRGTGTDTQYF

d_gene: TRBD1
j_gene: TRBJ2-5
abundance: few
v_gene: TRBV20-1
CDR3nt: TGCAGTGCTAGTACCGGGACAGGGGGCCTAGAGACCCAGTACTTC
CDR3aa: CSASTGTGGLETQYF

d_gene: TRBD1
j_gene: TRBJ1-1
abundance: few
v_gene: TRBV14
CDR3nt: TGTGCCAGCAGCCCGACAGGGTTCGACACTGAAGCTTTCTTT
CDR3aa: CASSPTGFDTEAFF

d_gene: .
j_gene: TRBJ2-5
abundance: many
v_gene: TRBV7-2
CDR3nt: TGTGCCAGCAGCCAGGGGGGCCTGGGGGGGCAAGAGACCCAGTACTTC
CDR3aa: CASSQGGLGGQETQYF

d_gene: TRBD2
j_gene: TRBJ2-3
abundance: few
v_gene: TRBV20-1
CDR3nt: TGCAGTGCTAACGGAGTCGGGGGAGGGAGCACAGATACGCAGTATTTT
CDR3aa: CSANGVGGGSTDTQYF

d_gene: TRBD2
j_gene: TRBJ2-1
abundance: many
v_gene: TRBV3-1
CDR3nt: TGTGCCAGCAGCCAAGTTGGGTTACTAGCGGGAGTGGGGAATGAGCAGTTCTTC
CDR3aa: CASSQVGLLAGVGNEQFF

d_gene: .
j_gene: TRBJ1-2
abundance: .
v_gene: TRBV11-2
CDR3nt: TGTGCCAGCAGCTCCCCCCGCACCCCCGGGGTGGGCTACACCTTC
CDR3aa: CASSSPRTPGVGYTF

d_gene: .
j_gene: TRBJ2-7
abundance: .
v_gene: TRBV6-2/TRBV6-3
CDR3nt: TGTGCCAGCGCTCAGGGAAGCGAGCAGTACTTC
CDR3aa: CASAQGSEQYF

d_gene: .
j_gene: TRBJ2-5
abundance: .
v_gene: TRBV12-3/TRBV12-4
CDR3nt: TGTGCCAGCAGCCAGGACCGGACAGTCCAAGAGACCCAGTACTTC
CDR3aa: CASSQDRTVQETQYF

d_gene: .
j_gene: TRBJ2-3
abundance: .
v_gene: TRBV2
CDR3nt: TGTGCCAGCAGTGAGTGGGGGCCCAGTACGCAGTATTTT
CDR3aa: CASSEWGPSTQYF

d_gene: TRBD1
j_gene: TRBJ2-1
abundance: many
v_gene: TRBV7-8
CDR3nt: TGTGCCAGCAGCTTAATCGGACAGGGTCCGAATGAGCAGTTCTTC
CDR3aa: CASSLIGQGPNEQFF

d_gene: .
j_gene: TRBJ1-5
abundance: .
v_gene: TRBV25-1
CDR3nt: TGTGCCAGCAGTGAATCGCTTTATCAGCCCCAGCATTTT
CDR3aa: CASSESLYQPQHF

d_gene: TRBD2
j_gene: TRBJ2-1
abundance: .
v_gene: TRBV4-1
CDR3nt: TGCGCCAGCAGCCCTGGTCCTCCGGGACCAGCGGGGACCTCGCCGTACAATGAGCAGTTCTTC
CDR3aa: CASSPGPPGPAGTSPYNEQFF

d_gene: .
j_gene: TRBJ2-2
abundance: .
v_gene: TRBV6-5
CDR3nt: TGTGCCGGCAGTCAAGGGCGCGCGGAGCTGTTTTTT
CDR3aa: CAGSQGRAELFF

d_gene: .
j_gene: TRBJ2-5
abundance: .
v_gene: TRBV5-1
CDR3nt: TGCGCCAGCAGCTGCCTAGGAGCAAGGGAGACCCAGTACTTC
CDR3aa: CASSCLGARETQYF

d_gene: .
j_gene: TRBJ2-3
abundance: .
v_gene: TRBV7-2
CDR3nt: TGTGCCAGCAGCTTAGACCAACCCGGAGCAGATACGCAGTATTTT
CDR3aa: CASSLDQPGADTQYF

d_gene: TRBD2
j_gene: TRBJ2-2
abundance: .
v_gene: TRBV27
CDR3nt: TGTGCCAGCAGTTTTAGGCGGGAGTCCGCCGGGGAGCTGTTTTTT
CDR3aa: CASSFRRESAGELFF

d_gene: .
j_gene: TRBJ1-1
abundance: .
v_gene: TRBV9
CDR3nt: TGTGCCAGCAGCGTAGTTGGGGTAGGGGGCACTGAAGCTTTCTTT
CDR3aa: CASSVVGVGGTEAFF